The rows below give T cell receptor beta chains drawn from one sample of a study of CD8+CD57+ T cells in acquired aplastic anemia. Using its own MiXCR run on the reads, TCRdb lists one record per CDR3 protein. The table records 150,000 to 200,000 distinct CDR3 sequences, roughly three fifths of them present only once. The source material was sorted CD4+, CD8+, or CD8+CD57+ T cells (not recorded which) from PBMCs. The receptors were sampled from a human donor with aplastic anemia. CDR3s include the opening cysteine and the closing phenylalanine or tryptophan. D genes are given only for firm matches. Clone sizes are given selectively: once, few, many, or a class where the clone is expanded.

clone_size | d_call | j_call | v_call | cdr3_nt | cdr3_aa
NA | NA | TRBJ1-3 | TRBV7-4 | TGTGCCAGCAGCTTGGACGGCTCTGGAAACACCATATATTTT | CASSLDGSGNTIYF
many | NA | TRBJ2-3 | TRBV5-6 | TGTGCCAGCAGCCCCTCTAGCACAGATACGCAGTATTTT | CASSPSSTDTQYF
NA | TRBD1 | TRBJ2-3 | TRBV10-3 | TGTGCCATCAGTGAGTACTCCGGGACAGGGGGCCGGGATACGCAGTATTTT | CAISEYSGTGGRDTQYF
many | NA | TRBJ2-3 | TRBV6-6 | TGTGCCAGCAGCCTGGACCGAGGCACAGATACGCAGTATTTT | CASSLDRGTDTQYF
few | NA | TRBJ2-2 | TRBV7-2 | TGTGCCAGCAGCGGACAAGCGAACACCGGGGAGCTGTTTTTT | CASSGQANTGELFF
NA | NA | TRBJ2-2 | TRBV2 | TGTGCCAGCGTATTCGGGACAATTACCGGGGAGCTGTTTTTT | CASVFGTITGELFF
once | NA | TRBJ1-2 | TRBV29-1 | TGCAGCGTTGTATTGGAGGGACACTATGGCTACACCTTC | CSVVLEGHYGYTF
many | NA | TRBJ2-1 | TRBV12-3/TRBV12-4 | TGTGCCAGCAGTCCGAAAACCCCTTACAATGAGCAGTTCTTC | CASSPKTPYNEQFF
NA | TRBD1 | TRBJ2-7 | TRBV2 | TGTGCCAGCAGTACCCGGGACAGGGACTACGAGCAGTACTTC | CASSTRDRDYEQYF
many | TRBD1 | TRBJ2-2 | TRBV7-9 | TGTGCCAGCAGCGTGCGACAGGGCCACGGGGAGCTGTTTTTT | CASSVRQGHGELFF
NA | NA | TRBJ2-7 | TRBV20-1 | TGCAGTGCTAGGCGACAGCCCAGCTCCTACGAGCAGTACTTC | CSARRQPSSYEQYF
NA | TRBD1 | TRBJ2-3 | TRBV7-9 | TGTGCCAGCAGTTTACCGGGGACAGCCCTCTGTTTTGATACGCAGTATTTT | CASSLPGTALCFDTQYF
NA | NA | TRBJ1-1 | TRBV12-3/TRBV12-4 | TGTGCCAGCAGACCACAGGGAGGCACTGAAGCTTTCTTT | CASRPQGGTEAFF
NA | NA | TRBJ1-2 | TRBV2 | TGTGCCAGCAGTGTAATACAGGTGGAGGGCTACACCTTC | CASSVIQVEGYTF
NA | NA | TRBJ2-3 | TRBV15 | TGTGCCACCAGCAGAGGTGGTAGCACAGATACGCAGTATTTT | CATSRGGSTDTQYF
NA | NA | TRBJ2-7 | TRBV15 | TGTGCCACCAGCAGAGGAGACGAAGTATTCTACGAGCAGTACTTC | CATSRGDEVFYEQYF
many | TRBD1 | TRBJ2-5 | TRBV14 | TGTGCCAGCAGCGATACTAACAGGGGCTCGGAGACCCAGTACTTC | CASSDTNRGSETQYF
few | TRBD2 | TRBJ2-7 | TRBV6-1 | TGTGCCAGCAGGACTAGACTAGCGGGGGGCGAGCAGTACTTC | CASRTRLAGGEQYF
NA | NA | TRBJ1-5 | TRBV5-1 | TGCGCCAGCAGTGATGCCGGGTATCAGCCCCAGCATTTT | CASSDAGYQPQHF
NA | TRBD1 | TRBJ1-6 | TRBV20-1 | TGCAGTGCCCTTCCCCCGGGACAGTTTAATTCACCCCTCCACTTT | CSALPPGQFNSPLHF
NA | TRBD2 | TRBJ2-3 | TRBV7-3 | TGTGCCAGCAGCAGAGGGACTAGCGGGGGGGCGAGAGATACGCAGTATTTT | CASSRGTSGGARDTQYF
NA | NA | TRBJ1-1 | TRBV20-1 | TGCAGTACGCTAAAACAGGCGAACACTGAAGCTTTCTTT | CSTLKQANTEAFF
NA | NA | TRBJ2-7 | TRBV2 | TGTGCCAGCAGTCAAGGTACAGGGACCTACGAGCAGTACTTC | CASSQGTGTYEQYF